This T cell receptor (beta chain) comes out of a study of blood T cell repertoires in COVID-19. Study background: Sites across the United States, Italy and Spain contributed samples from acute and convalescent COVID-19.

V was clipped by 3 bases and J by 3 bases; unmatched bases: 7. CDR1 is SGHAT and CDR2 is FQNNGV in the germline V gene. This CDR3 comprises 15 residues. In the source study's methods: The assay estimated nucleated cells by amplifying reference gene primers. Sequencing was performed with immunoSEQ multiplex PCR; in TCRdb, only in-frame clones are kept and a portion is missing. The V and J calls and clone size are taken from that table; D and trimming were inferred from the DNA. The table has around 60,000 clones, just under 85% seen once; the top ten hold 5% to 6%. The receptor's source is a man between 65 and 85 years old with acute or convalescent COVID-19. Sequenced sample: peripheral blood. The chain carries TRBV11-2 and TRBJ2-7; TRBD1 matches at 8 bases. The CDR3 loop is CASSLTGADNYEQYF. CDR3 sequence (DNA): TGTGCCAGCAGCTTGACAGGGGCGGATAACTACGAGCAGTACTTC.